The source of this T cell receptor (beta chain) is a study of response to subunit inactivated influenza vaccine. Trimming pared 3 bases from V and 6 bases from J, leaving 15 bases between. Germline CDR1 SQVTM, CDR2 ANQGSEA. This CDR3 comprises 13 residues. Comment on this clonotype: Its target is unknown.

Study outcomes and limitations: Researchers suggested that each seasonal influenza vaccination recruits few new T cells.

TCRdb called the RT-PCR reads again in MiXCR, with one record for every CDR3 protein. This sample yields roughly 180,000 distinct CDR3 sequences, of which about a tenth are seen a single time; about a tenth belongs to the top ten. The clonotype was recovered from a man aged 45-65 years who received an inactivated influenza vaccine. The V call is TRBV29-1, the J call TRBJ2-7, with a weak D call TRBD2 (6 bases). The material was non-naive T cells sorted from PBMCs, obtained on the day of vaccination. The CDR3 sequence is CSVDTGRVTEQYF. The DNA of the CDR3 is TGCAGCGTTGACACCGGGAGAGTCACCGAGCAGTACTTC.